The 25 T cell receptor beta chains in this list originate from one sample, sequenced in a study of beta chain features in type 1 diabetes. Isolated RNA was reverse transcribed in full, so expressed TCRB transcripts were sequenced. Using immunoSEQ multiplex PCR, the repertoire was profiled, and TCRdb retains in-frame clones only, with some absent. The data show around 240,000 clones, over 8.5% seen once. Sequenced material: naive CD4+ T cells from blood. Every receptor here comes from a woman under 30 in good health.

The chain is built from TRBV25-1 and TRBJ1-2; no reliable D call. Germline CDR1 MGHDK, CDR2 SYGVNS. Trimming removed 6 bases from V and 7 bases from J, with 12 bases in between. CDR3 length equals 12 residues. CDR3 DNA: TGTGCCAGCAGGGAAAGAGGGCGTGGCTACACCTTC. It is translated as CASRERGRGYTF.

The sample holds a few counts of this clone. DNA for the CDR3: TGTGCCTGGAGTGTAACCTCGGCAGGGCTAAACTATGGCTACACCTTC. Its translation is CAWSVTSAGLNYGYTF. The gene calls are TRBV30 and TRBJ1-2; TRBD1 might be the D (5 bases). CDR3 size: 16 residues. Germline V gives CDR1 GTSNPN, CDR2 SVGIG (reference sequence). Trimming took 0 bases from V and 2 from J, leaving 16 bases between them.

This clone occurred a few times. The gene calls are TRBV5-8 and TRBJ2-5; 7 nucleotides agree with TRBD2. Germline V gives CDR1 SGHTS, CDR2 YDEGEE. V shed 3 bases and J 5 bases; nucleotides not matched to a gene: 16. The length of the CDR3 is 17 residues. In DNA form, the CDR3 reads TGTGCCAGCAGCTGGGACTTAGGACGGGAGGCGGGCGAGACCCAGTACTTC. Translating gives CASSWDLGREAGETQYF.

This clone has more than one count but fewer than ten. The chain recombines TRBV19 with TRBJ2-2, with D possibly being TRBD1 (5 bases). Germline CDR1 reads LNHDA; CDR2 reads SQIVND (reference sequence). This CDR3 spans 16 amino acids. V lost 3 bases to trimming and J lost 3 bases, with 14 bases between them. The CDR3 spells CASSMASGWDTGELFF. CDR3 DNA sequence: TGTGCCAGTAGTATGGCCTCAGGGTGGGACACCGGGGAGCTGTTTTTT. The whole variable domain, filled in from reference TRBV19 and TRBJ2-2, reads DGGITQSPKYLFRKEGQNVTLSCEQNLNHDAMYWYRQDPGQGLRLIYYSQIVNDFQKGDIAEGYSVSREKKESFPLTVTSAQKNPTAFYLCASSMASGWDTGELFFGEGSRLTVL.

This clone was seen a few times. The J gene is TRBJ2-3, the V gene TRBV19; TRBD2 might be the D (5 bases). The CDR3 spans 13 residues. V shed 10 bases and J shed 4 bases, with 15 bases lying between them. Germline V lookup: CDR1 LNHDA, CDR2 SQIVND (reference sequence). The CDR3 DNA is TGTGCCACCTCGGTTGAGGGCGCAGATACGCAGTATTTT. The encoded protein is CATSVEGADTQYF.

This clone came up a few times. The J gene is TRBJ2-3, the V gene TRBV5-1; the D gene is possibly TRBD1 (5 bases). There are 17 residues in the CDR3. Germline V gives CDR1 SGHRS, CDR2 YFSETQ. Trimming stripped 4 bases from V and 0 bases from J, with 18 bases between. The CDR3 sequence: CASSAFGSGSSTDTQYF. For the CDR3, the DNA is TGCGCCAGCAGCGCGTTTGGGTCAGGGTCAAGCACAGATACGCAGTATTTT.

The chain carries TRBV7-8 and TRBJ2-7; 7 bases map to TRBD1. The CDR3 length is 14 residues. CDR1 is SGHVS, CDR2 FQNEAQ, per germline. The trim removed 5 bases at V and 0 bases at J, leaving 4 bases unmatched. CDR3 DNA sequence: TGTGCCAGCAGCCTGGGACAGAGCTCCTACGAGCAGTACTTC. Translation gives CASSLGQSSYEQYF.

The chain links TRBV7-9 to TRBJ2-3; D unclear. V was cut by 1 base and J by 2 bases, with 7 bases left in between. The CDR3 extends over 14 amino acids. CDR1 is SEHNR, CDR2 FQNEAQ, per germline (reference sequence). The CDR3 sequence: CASSLGPNTDTQYF. In DNA form, the CDR3 reads TGTGCCAGCAGCTTAGGCCCTAACACAGATACGCAGTATTTT.

The chain uses TRBV4-1 and TRBJ2-1, with 7 nucleotides matching TRBD2. The V gene end was trimmed by 5 bases and the J gene end by 10 bases; junction bases not matched to a gene: 17. In germline, CDR1 is MGHRA, CDR2 YSYEKL. This CDR3 region has 16 residues. CDR3 sequence: CASSARAAGVYEEQFF. In DNA, the CDR3 is TGCGCCAGCAGCGCAAGGGCTGCGGGGGTGTACGAGGAGCAGTTCTTC.

The chain recombines TRBV7-3 with TRBJ1-2; D not certain. The ends were cut back, 2 bases at V and 5 bases at J, with 6 bases in the middle. Germline V gene lookup returns CDR1 SGHTA and CDR2 FQGTGA. This CDR3 comprises 12 residues. The CDR3 is CASSLEGYGYTF. The CDR3 DNA reads as TGTGCCAGCAGCTTAGAGGGATATGGCTACACCTTC. Full variable domain (rest looked up from reference TRBV7-3 and TRBJ1-2): GAGVSQTPSNKVTEKGKYVELRCDPISGHTALYWYRQSLGQGPEFLIYFQGTGAADDSGLPNDRFFAVRPEGSVSTLKIQRTERGDSAVYLCASSLEGYGYTFGSGTRLTVV.

J is TRBJ1-2 and V is TRBV19; D is unresolved. CDR3 length: 14 amino acids. Germline V gene sequence: CDR1 LNHDA, CDR2 SQIVND (reference sequence). V shed 5 bases and J shed 0 bases, with 10 bases lying between them. The CDR3 loop reads CASSLGRTNYGYTF. The CDR3 region has the DNA TGTGCCAGTAGTTTAGGGAGAACTAACTATGGCTACACCTTC.

This clone was observed a handful of times. V gene TRBV27 combines with J gene TRBJ2-5; possible D gene TRBD1, 6 bases. The CDR3 covers 14 residues. Trimming pared 5 bases from V and 4 bases from J, leaving 14 bases between. Germline V lookup: CDR1 MNHEY, CDR2 SMNVEV (reference sequence). CDR3 loop: CASSPLTGGETQYF. The CDR3 region has the DNA TGTGCCAGCAGTCCCTTGACAGGAGGAGAGACCCAGTACTTC.

This chain links TRBV28 with TRBJ2-7, with D tentatively TRBD2 (6 bases). CDR1 is MDHEN and CDR2 is SYDVKM in the germline V gene. The CDR3 is 16 residues long. V lost 2 bases and J lost 4, with 18 bases in between. The CDR3 nucleotides read TGTGCCAGCAGTTTAAGGCTAGCGAAAAATCTTTACGAGCAGTACTTC. It translates to CASSLRLAKNLYEQYF.

This clone was detected only a few times. The chain employs TRBV7-2 and TRBJ2-7; TRBD1 matches 7 bases. This CDR3 is 14 amino acids long. V trimming: 1 base; J trimming: 2 bases; junction bases outside the gene matches: 2. Looked up from germline, CDR1 is SGHTA and CDR2 is FQGNSA. The CDR3 DNA reads TGTGCCAGCAGCTTAGGTCAGGGGGCCTACGAGCAGTACTTC. As protein: CASSLGQGAYEQYF. Combining the CDR3 with reference TRBV7-2 and TRBJ2-7 gives the whole variable domain GAGVSQSPSNKVTEKGKDVELRCDPISGHTALYWYRQSLGQGLEFLIYFQGNSAPDKSGLPSDRFSAERTGGSVSTLTIQRTQQEDSAVYLCASSLGQGAYEQYFGPGTRLTVT.

The chain couples TRBV19 to TRBJ1-1; TRBD1 aligns across 8 bases. Germline loops: CDR1 LNHDA, CDR2 SQIVND (reference sequence). This CDR3 is 13 amino acids long. With 5 bases clipped from V and 7 bases from J, the junction kept 6 bases outside the gene matches. The CDR3 DNA reads TGTGCCAGTAGTCGCCTTGACAGGGGTGAAGCTTTCTTT. Translation: CASSRLDRGEAFF. The full variable domain, with the rest looked up from reference TRBV19 and TRBJ1-1, is DGGITQSPKYLFRKEGQNVTLSCEQNLNHDAMYWYRQDPGQGLRLIYYSQIVNDFQKGDIAEGYSVSREKKESFPLTVTSAQKNPTAFYLCASSRLDRGEAFFGQGTRLTVV.

In this sample, this clone turned up a few times. The J gene is TRBJ2-7, the V gene TRBV5-4; weak D call: TRBD2 (5 bases). Trimming removed 0 bases at V and 2 bases at J, with 9 bases between. There are 14 residues in the CDR3. CDR1 and CDR2 from the germline V gene are SGHNT and YYREEE (reference sequence). The CDR3: CASSLVSGTYEQYF. In DNA, the CDR3 is TGTGCCAGCAGCTTGGTTTCGGGAACCTACGAGCAGTACTTC.

CDR3 sequence reads: CASSKSDRHSNYGYTF. Written as DNA, the CDR3 is TGTGCCAGCAGCAAGTCCGACAGGCACTCTAACTATGGCTACACCTTC. The chain combines TRBV21-1 with TRBJ1-2; TRBD1 reflects the table's D call only, with no check against the DNA. TRBV21-1 is marked as a pseudogene. This CDR3 is 16 amino acids long.

V is TRBV18 and J is TRBJ2-5, with no clear D. This CDR3 is 15 amino acids long. V was shortened by 5 bases and J by 0 bases, with 13 bases between the two germline ends. Per germline, CDR1 KGHSH and CDR2 LQKENI. CDR3 in amino acids: CASSSPSLYQETQYF. The CDR3 DNA reads as TGTGCCAGCTCAAGTCCCAGTCTGTACCAAGAGACCCAGTACTTC.

Only a few counts were recorded for this clone. The chain links TRBV19 to TRBJ1-2; 7 nucleotides agree with TRBD1. The CDR3 has 14 amino acids. J gave up 4 bases and V 6 bases, and 8 bases lay outside the gene matches. Per the germline V gene, CDR1 is LNHDA and CDR2 is SQIVND (reference sequence). The DNA of the CDR3 is TGTGCCAGTAGAAAAAGGGGGCCCTTCTATGGCTACACCTTC. It codes for CASRKRGPFYGYTF.

This clone was seen only a few times. The chain has TRBV6-5 and TRBJ2-3, with 8 bases identical to TRBD2. This CDR3 spans 15 amino acids. V was pared by 6 bases and J by 0 bases, with 5 bases of the junction left unmatched. Germline V gene lookup returns CDR1 MNHEY and CDR2 SVGAGI. As DNA, the CDR3 is TGTGCCAGCAGCCTTAGCGGGGCTAGCACAGATACGCAGTATTTT. Encoded protein: CASSLSGASTDTQYF.

This chain uses TRBV6-1 with TRBJ2-1, with TRBD1 matching 9 bases. Germline V gene data show CDR1 as MNHNS and CDR2 as SASEGT. V lost 1 base and J lost 9; bases outside the gene matches: 10. There are 16 residues in the CDR3. The CDR3 sequence is CASSEDRGRILGEQFF. The CDR3 region has the DNA TGTGCCAGCAGTGAAGACAGGGGGCGTATCTTGGGTGAGCAGTTCTTC.

Details on this clone: The identical CDR3 is also encoded by other nucleotide sequences in the sample. The rearrangement links TRBV30 to TRBJ1-5, with a possible D match to TRBD1 (6 bases). CDR1 and CDR2 (germline): GTSNPN, SVGIG (reference sequence). There are 13 residues in the CDR3. V was shortened by 3 bases and J by 4 bases, with 10 bases between the two germline ends. The CDR3 region is CAWRGQGNQPQHF. The CDR3 DNA sequence: TGTGCCTGGAGAGGGCAGGGGAATCAGCCCCAGCATTTT.

The rearrangement links TRBV18 to TRBJ2-7, with 8 bases fitting TRBD2. Germline CDR1 reads KGHSH; CDR2 reads LQKENI. With V trimmed by 3 bases and J by 1 base, 8 bases remained unmatched. The CDR3 consists of 16 residues. CDR3 sequence reads: CASSPSQAGESYEQYF. Here the CDR3 DNA reads TGTGCCAGCTCACCTTCCCAAGCGGGGGAGTCCTACGAGCAGTACTTC. The variable domain in full, completed from reference TRBV18 and TRBJ2-7, reads NAGVMQNPRHLVRRRGQEARLRCSPMKGHSHVYWYRQLPEEGLKFMVYLQKENIIDESGMPKERFSAEFPKEGPSILRIQQVVRGDSAAYFCASSPSQAGESYEQYFGPGTRLTVT.

This clone was counted a few times. The chain employs TRBV15 and TRBJ1-6; no clear D. Germline assignment: CDR1 LNHNV and CDR2 YYDKDF (reference sequence). The ends were cut back, 0 bases at V and 11 bases at J, with 17 bases in the middle. This CDR3 contains 16 residues. CDR3 sequence: CATSRDGRQAAAPLHF. CDR3 DNA sequence: TGTGCCACCAGCAGAGATGGGAGGCAGGCGGCAGCACCCCTCCACTTT.

This clone has more than one count but fewer than ten. The chain employs TRBV6-1 and TRBJ2-1; 13 bases line up with TRBD2. CDR3 length: 21 residues. Germline CDR1 and CDR2: MNHNS and SASEGT. Trimming cost V 2 bases and J 0 bases; bases outside gene matches: 13. The DNA for the CDR3 is TGTGCCAGCAGTGAACCAAGGACTAGCGGGAGAGGGCTCAGCTCCTACAATGAGCAGTTCTTC. It codes for CASSEPRTSGRGLSSYNEQFF.